These T cell receptor beta chains were read from a single sample in a study of control samples from healthy donors and cancer patients. Sequenced by immunoSEQ multiplex PCR; TCRdb stores in-frame clones only, minus some. The table has over 150,000 clones, approximately 94% seen once. The sequenced sample consisted of PBMCs. The receptors originated from a man aged 60 to 69 with colorectal cancer. CDR3s include the opening cysteine and the closing phenylalanine or tryptophan.

V	J	CDR3
TRBV7-2	TRBJ2-7	CASSVGQGPFYEQYF
TRBV10-3	TRBJ1-2	CATRAPGDYGYTF
TRBV7-8	TRBJ1-2	CASSLGAAGQVEGYTF
TRBV27	TRBJ2-7	CASSLRGVAYEQYF
TRBV4-1	TRBJ2-7	CASSQDRSVAGTFTYEQYF
TRBV7-2	TRBJ2-7	CASSLGRQGFDEQYF
TRBV6-2/TRBV6-3	TRBJ2-5	CASSPPGGAYQETQYF
TRBV7-9	TRBJ1-1	CASRKEEVTEAFF
TRBV5-4	TRBJ2-3	CASSSPGRADTQYF
TRBV5-1	TRBJ1-1	CASRVNQGNPEAFF
TRBV11-3	TRBJ1-1	CASSNGGEVNTEAFF
TRBV4-3	TRBJ1-4	CASSQFDGPNEKLFF
TRBV5-5	TRBJ1-2	CASSFLNGRTARGYTF
TRBV5-1	TRBJ1-1	CASSRQGEDTEAFF
TRBV27	TRBJ2-4	CASSLGQGMGNIQYF
TRBV5-1	TRBJ2-5	CASSLVSSQETQYF
TRBV19	TRBJ1-4	CASNGRTDFNEKLFF
TRBV10-1	TRBJ1-5	CASRTHSNQPQHF
TRBV7-2	TRBJ2-7	CASSGRTGDSDEQYF
TRBV10-3	TRBJ2-5	CAISAEETQYF
TRBV29-1	TRBJ2-2	CSVAVGTNTGELFF
TRBV10-3	TRBJ2-2	CAIRSASDMSGELFF
TRBV11-3	TRBJ2-3	CASSPAGGRGDTQYF
TRBV14	TRBJ1-1	CASSQDRGWNTEAFF
TRBV9	TRBJ2-1	CASSVADTGAKNEQFF